The 12 T cell receptor beta chains below all came from one sample that was sequenced in a study of blood T cell repertoires in COVID-19. Produced via immunoSEQ multiplex PCR; TCRdb's table is partial and in-frame only. Of about 89,000 clones in the sample, roughly 80% are singletons; the top ten hold around 50%. What was sequenced was peripheral blood. The origin of the receptors is a human donor in a cohort sampled during active COVID-19.

This rearrangement joins TRBV7-2 to TRBJ2-7, with D possibly TRBD2 on 6 matching bases. Germline lookup yields CDR1 SGHTA and CDR2 FQGNSA. V was shortened by 5 bases and J by 1 base, with 18 bases between the two germline ends. The CDR3 consists of 16 residues. CDR3 residues: CASSANGGDRSYEQYF. For the CDR3, the DNA is TGTGCCAGCAGCGCTAACGGGGGAGATCGGTCCTACGAGCAGTACTTC.

This chain links TRBV18 with TRBJ1-1; possible D gene TRBD1, 5 bases. The CDR3 is 13 amino acids. Looked up from germline, CDR1 is KGHSH and CDR2 is LQKENI. The V gene lost 8 bases and the J gene lost 1 base, with 11 bases spanning the gap. The CDR3 here is CASARGGNTEAFF. The CDR3 bases are TGTGCCAGCGCACGGGGGGGGAACACTGAAGCTTTCTTT.

The table lists this clone with a few counts. The chain carries TRBV30 and TRBJ1-1, with a possible D match to TRBD1 (5 bases). Germline values: CDR1 GTSNPN, CDR2 SVGIG (reference sequence). V shed 5 bases and J shed 0 bases, with 13 bases lying between them. The CDR3 totals 14 residues. The CDR3 bases are TGTGCCTGGTACCCGTGGGGCTTGAACACTGAAGCTTTCTTT. Amino acids: CAWYPWGLNTEAFF.

The chain joins TRBV28 to TRBJ2-1; D not resolved. The CDR3 totals 13 residues. The V gene's germline CDR1 is MDHEN and CDR2 SYDVKM. Trimming pared 5 bases from V and 6 bases from J, leaving 11 bases between. CDR3 in DNA: TGTGCCAGCAGTGGGCAGTTGGGCAATGAGCAGTTCTTC. As protein: CASSGQLGNEQFF.

The chain couples TRBV15 to TRBJ2-7; TRBD2 matches at 7 bases. Germline values: CDR1 LNHNV, CDR2 YYDKDF (reference sequence). The CDR3 runs to 15 residues. V was pared by 1 base and J by 4 bases, with 7 bases of the junction left unmatched. CDR3 DNA sequence: TGTGCCACCAGCAGAGGGGAGGGACTACTGTACGAGCAGTACTTC. The encoded protein is CATSRGEGLLYEQYF.

The table lists this clone with a count of one. The chain couples TRBV4-2 to TRBJ1-1, with D unresolved. The V end was cut by 4 bases, the J end by 5 bases, with 8 bases between. CDR1 is LGHNA and CDR2 is YNFKEQ in the germline V gene. The CDR3 runs to 12 residues. The CDR3 nucleotides read TGTGCCAGCAGCCCAGTTCCAACTGAAGCTTTCTTT. Translation: CASSPVPTEAFF.

The J gene is TRBJ2-3, the V gene TRBV4-3; 9 bases fit TRBD2. CDR3 length: 17 residues. Germline V lookup: CDR1 LGHNA, CDR2 YSLEER. Trimming took 5 bases from V and 6 from J; bases not matched to a gene: 15. CDR3 nucleotides: TGCGCCAGCAGCTCAAGGGGGGTTGCGGGAGGGGTCGATACGCAGTATTTT. It translates to CASSSRGVAGGVDTQYF.

The chain recombines TRBV15 with TRBJ2-4; 11 bases are a match to TRBD2. Germline trimming cut 4 bases from V and 7 bases from J; bases unmatched to any gene: 9. The CDR3 runs to 16 residues. Germline CDR1 and CDR2: LNHNV and YYDKDF (reference sequence). CDR3 DNA sequence: TGTGCCACCAGCAAAAACCTAGCGGGAGGTGGTAACATTCAGTACTTC. This gives the protein CATSKNLAGGGNIQYF.

The CDR3 region has the DNA TGTGCCACCAGCAGAGATCTAGGGACAGGGATGAATGAGCAGTTCTTC. It specifies CATSRDLGTGMNEQFF. The rearrangement links TRBV15 to TRBJ2-1; 9 positions agree with TRBD1. V lost 0 bases, J lost 7 bases, and 7 bases stayed unmatched. Germline V lookup: CDR1 LNHNV, CDR2 YYDKDF (reference sequence). The CDR3 runs 16 residues.

The genes are TRBV5-5 and TRBJ1-1; TRBD1 is a possible D gene (5 bases). This CDR3 has 16 residues. Germline CDR1 reads SGHKS; CDR2 reads YYEKEE (reference sequence). V shed 0 bases and J shed 3 bases, with 15 bases lying between them. CDR3 residues: CASSLAGRREDTEAFF. CDR3 sequence (DNA): TGTGCCAGCAGCTTGGCAGGGAGAAGGGAGGACACTGAAGCTTTCTTT.

This rearrangement joins TRBV19 to TRBJ2-3; the D is unclear. This CDR3 is built from 13 residues. Trimming stripped 4 bases from V and 5 bases from J, with 10 bases between. The germline V gene encodes CDR1 LNHDA and CDR2 SQIVND (reference sequence). CDR3 sequence reads: CASSKDRGDTQYF. CDR3 DNA: TGTGCCAGTAGTAAAGATAGAGGAGATACGCAGTATTTT. Together with reference TRBV19 and TRBJ2-3, the CDR3 gives the full variable domain: DGGITQSPKYLFRKEGQNVTLSCEQNLNHDAMYWYRQDPGQGLRLIYYSQIVNDFQKGDIAEGYSVSREKKESFPLTVTSAQKNPTAFYLCASSKDRGDTQYFGPGTRLTVL.

This clone was picked up a small number of times. The rearrangement uses TRBV27 and TRBJ2-1; D possibly corresponds to TRBD2 (7 bases). Germline V gene data show CDR1 as MNHEY and CDR2 as SMNVEV (reference sequence). The V end was cut by 1 base, the J end by 3 bases, with 10 bases between. The CDR3 totals 15 residues. CDR3 DNA sequence: TGTGCCAGCAGTTTATGGGGGGGCGGCTACAATGAGCAGTTCTTC. It translates to CASSLWGGGYNEQFF.